A selection of T cell receptor beta chains follows, all from one sample in a study of T cell changes during pregnancy in multiple sclerosis. Libraries were prepared by immunoSEQ multiplex PCR; TCRdb keeps only in-frame clonotypes and omits some of them. The table lists roughly 42,000 clones, roughly 91% of them singletons. The source was CD4+ T cells from peripheral blood mononuclear cells, collected in the first trimester of pregnancy. Every receptor here comes from a female donor with multiple sclerosis, enrolled in a pregnancy study. The CDR3 runs from the conserved cysteine through the conserved F or W. A D gene is named only where the DNA matches it firmly. The size of a clone is reported for some rows only, either as once, few or many, or as a class for expanded clones.

J gene: TRBJ1-1
clone size: NA
V gene: TRBV27
CDR3 length: 14
D gene: TRBD1
CDR3 protein: CASSLDRVNTEAFF
CDR3 DNA: TGTGCCAGCAGTTTGGACAGGGTGAACACTGAAGCTTTCTTT

J gene: TRBJ1-2
clone size: NA
V gene: TRBV19
CDR3 length: 15
D gene: TRBD1
CDR3 protein: CASSTLGQGSYGYTF
CDR3 DNA: TGTGCCAGTAGTACCCTGGGACAGGGAAGCTATGGCTACACCTTC

J gene: TRBJ1-3
clone size: NA
V gene: TRBV5-1
CDR3 length: 19
D gene: TRBD1
CDR3 protein: CASSFSGTGYRFSGNTIYF
CDR3 DNA: TGCGCCAGCAGCTTCTCCGGGACAGGGTATCGTTTTTCTGGAAACACCATATATTTT

J gene: TRBJ2-5
clone size: NA
V gene: TRBV19
CDR3 length: 16
D gene: TRBD2
CDR3 protein: CASSKGSGRIRETQYF
CDR3 DNA: TGTGCCAGTAGCAAAGGTAGCGGGAGGATTAGAGAGACCCAGTACTTC

J gene: TRBJ1-1
clone size: few
V gene: TRBV5-1
CDR3 length: 16
D gene: TRBD1
CDR3 protein: CASSLYLGQLNTEAFF
CDR3 DNA: TGCGCCAGCAGCTTGTATCTGGGACAGCTGAACACTGAAGCTTTCTTT

J gene: TRBJ1-1
clone size: NA
V gene: TRBV28
CDR3 length: 13
D gene: NA
CDR3 protein: CASSPGLHTEAFF
CDR3 DNA: TGTGCCAGCAGCCCGGGATTACACACTGAAGCTTTCTTT

J gene: TRBJ2-2
clone size: NA
V gene: TRBV6-6
CDR3 length: 15
D gene: NA
CDR3 protein: CASIDGAGRTGELFF
CDR3 DNA: TGTGCCAGCATTGACGGGGCAGGGAGGACCGGGGAGCTGTTTTTT

J gene: TRBJ2-7
clone size: NA
V gene: TRBV18
CDR3 length: 14
D gene: NA
CDR3 protein: CASSPAEGPYEQYF
CDR3 DNA: TGTGCCAGCTCACCAGCGGAAGGCCCCTACGAGCAGTACTTC

J gene: TRBJ1-3
clone size: few
V gene: TRBV6-1
CDR3 length: 15
D gene: NA
CDR3 protein: CASRAQGPSGNTIYF
CDR3 DNA: TGTGCCAGCAGGGCACAGGGCCCCTCTGGAAACACCATATATTTT

J gene: TRBJ1-1
clone size: NA
V gene: TRBV11-2
CDR3 length: 16
D gene: TRBD1
CDR3 protein: CASSADRGLRTLKAFF
CDR3 DNA: TGTGCCAGCAGCGCCGACAGGGGGCTCCGAACACTGAAGGCTTTCTTT

J gene: TRBJ2-6
clone size: once
V gene: TRBV7-9
CDR3 length: 19
D gene: TRBD2
CDR3 protein: CASSPGTSGRVLGANVLTF
CDR3 DNA: TGTGCCAGCAGCCCGGGGACTAGCGGGAGAGTGCTCGGGGCCAACGTCCTGACTTTC

J gene: TRBJ2-5
clone size: NA
V gene: TRBV5-1
CDR3 length: 11
D gene: NA
CDR3 protein: CASSLEETQYF
CDR3 DNA: TGCGCCAGCAGCTTAGAGGAGACCCAGTACTTC

J gene: TRBJ2-7
clone size: once
V gene: TRBV28
CDR3 length: 16
D gene: NA
CDR3 protein: CASSFPQGGGTYEQYF
CDR3 DNA: TGTGCCAGCAGTTTTCCCCAGGGAGGGGGGACCTACGAGCAGTACTTC